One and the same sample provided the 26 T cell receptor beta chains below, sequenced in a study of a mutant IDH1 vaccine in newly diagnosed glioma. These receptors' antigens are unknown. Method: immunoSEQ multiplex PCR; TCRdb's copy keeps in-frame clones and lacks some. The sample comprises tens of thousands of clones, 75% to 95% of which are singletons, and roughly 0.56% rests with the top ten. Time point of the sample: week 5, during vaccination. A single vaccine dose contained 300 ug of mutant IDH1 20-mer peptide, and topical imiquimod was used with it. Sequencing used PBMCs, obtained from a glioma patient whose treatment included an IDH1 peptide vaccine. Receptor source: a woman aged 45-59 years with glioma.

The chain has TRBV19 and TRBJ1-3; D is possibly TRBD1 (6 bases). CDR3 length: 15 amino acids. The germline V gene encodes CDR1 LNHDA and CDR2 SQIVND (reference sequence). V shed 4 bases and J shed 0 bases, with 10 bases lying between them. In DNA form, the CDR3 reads TGTGCCAGTAGTAGAGGGACAACCTCTGGAAACACCATATATTTT. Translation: CASSRGTTSGNTIYF. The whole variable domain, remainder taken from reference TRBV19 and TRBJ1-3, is DGGITQSPKYLFRKEGQNVTLSCEQNLNHDAMYWYRQDPGQGLRLIYYSQIVNDFQKGDIAEGYSVSREKKESFPLTVTSAQKNPTAFYLCASSRGTTSGNTIYFGEGSWLTVV.

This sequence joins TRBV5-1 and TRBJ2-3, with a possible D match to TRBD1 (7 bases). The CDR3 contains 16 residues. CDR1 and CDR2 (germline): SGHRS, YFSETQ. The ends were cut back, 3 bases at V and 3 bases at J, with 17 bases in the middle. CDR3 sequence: CASSYRQGGGTDTQYF. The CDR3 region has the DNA TGCGCCAGCAGCTACAGACAGGGAGGTGGTACAGATACGCAGTATTTT.

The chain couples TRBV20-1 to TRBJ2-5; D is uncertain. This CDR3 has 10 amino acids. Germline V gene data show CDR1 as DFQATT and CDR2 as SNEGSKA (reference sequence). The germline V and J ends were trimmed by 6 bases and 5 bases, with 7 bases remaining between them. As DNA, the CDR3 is TGCAGTGCCGTGGCGGAGACCCAGTACTTC. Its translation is CSAVAETQYF.

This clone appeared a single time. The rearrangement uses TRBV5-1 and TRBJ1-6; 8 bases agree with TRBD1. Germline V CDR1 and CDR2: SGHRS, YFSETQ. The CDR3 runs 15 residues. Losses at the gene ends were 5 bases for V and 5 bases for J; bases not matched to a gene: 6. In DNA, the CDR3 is TGCGCCAGCAGGGGGGGGACAGGCGATAATTCACCCCTCCACTTT. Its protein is CASRGGTGDNSPLHF.

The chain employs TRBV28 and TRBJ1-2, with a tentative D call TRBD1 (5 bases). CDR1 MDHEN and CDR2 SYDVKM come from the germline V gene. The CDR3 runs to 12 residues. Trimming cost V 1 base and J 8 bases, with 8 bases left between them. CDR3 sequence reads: CASSLSGGGYTF. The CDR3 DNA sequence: TGTGCCAGCAGTTTATCTGGGGGGGGCTACACCTTC.

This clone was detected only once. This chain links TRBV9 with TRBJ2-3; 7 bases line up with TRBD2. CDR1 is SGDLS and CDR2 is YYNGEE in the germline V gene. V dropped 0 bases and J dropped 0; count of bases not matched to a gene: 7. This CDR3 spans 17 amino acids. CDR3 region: CASSVVPSGSSTDTQYF. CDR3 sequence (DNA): TGTGCCAGCAGCGTAGTTCCTAGCGGATCTAGCACAGATACGCAGTATTTT.

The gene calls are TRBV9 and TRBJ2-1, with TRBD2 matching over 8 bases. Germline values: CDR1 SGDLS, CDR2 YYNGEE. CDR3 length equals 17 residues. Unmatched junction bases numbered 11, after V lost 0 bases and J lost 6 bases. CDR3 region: CASSVVGTGTRANEQFF. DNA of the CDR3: TGTGCCAGCAGCGTAGTGGGGACCGGGACTAGGGCCAATGAGCAGTTCTTC. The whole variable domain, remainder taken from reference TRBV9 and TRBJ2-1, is DSGVTQTPKHLITATGQRVTLRCSPRSGDLSVYWYQQSLDQGLQFLIQYYNGEERAKGNILERFSAQQFPDLHSELNLSSLELGDSALYFCASSVVGTGTRANEQFFGPGTRLTVL.

The CDR3 nucleotides read TGCGCCAGCAGCTTGGCGGCGGGAGGGCCGAAAAACATTCAGTACTTC. Translation gives CASSLAAGGPKNIQYF. V is TRBV5-1 and J is TRBJ2-4, with 9 nucleotides matching TRBD2. Germline CDR1 is SGHRS and CDR2 is YFSETQ. J lost 4 bases, V lost 0 bases, and 5 bases had no gene match. CDR3 length: 16 amino acids.

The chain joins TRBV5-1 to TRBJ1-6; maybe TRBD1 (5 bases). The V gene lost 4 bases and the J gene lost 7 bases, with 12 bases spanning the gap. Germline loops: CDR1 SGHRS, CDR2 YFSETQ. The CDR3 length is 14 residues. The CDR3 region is CASSPTASNSPLHF. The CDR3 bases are TGCGCCAGCAGCCCGACAGCCTCGAATTCACCCCTCCACTTT.

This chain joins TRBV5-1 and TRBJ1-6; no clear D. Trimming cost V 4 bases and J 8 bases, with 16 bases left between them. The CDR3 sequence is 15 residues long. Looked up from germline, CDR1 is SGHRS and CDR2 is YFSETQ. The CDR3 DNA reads TGCGCCAGCAGCCCCACACCCAGCGGAGATTCACCCCTCCACTTT. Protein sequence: CASSPTPSGDSPLHF. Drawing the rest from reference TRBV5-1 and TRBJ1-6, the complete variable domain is KAGVTQTPRYLIKTRGQQVTLSCSPISGHRSVSWYQQTPGQGLQFLFEYFSETQRNKGNFPGRFSGRQFSNSRSEMNVSTLELGDSALYLCASSPTPSGDSPLHFGNGTRLTVT.

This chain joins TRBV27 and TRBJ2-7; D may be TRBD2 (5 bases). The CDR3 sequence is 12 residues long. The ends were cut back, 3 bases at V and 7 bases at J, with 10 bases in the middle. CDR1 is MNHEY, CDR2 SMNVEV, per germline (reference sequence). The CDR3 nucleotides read TGTGCCAGCAGTTTTCCCCCGGGGGAGCAGTACTTC. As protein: CASSFPPGEQYF.

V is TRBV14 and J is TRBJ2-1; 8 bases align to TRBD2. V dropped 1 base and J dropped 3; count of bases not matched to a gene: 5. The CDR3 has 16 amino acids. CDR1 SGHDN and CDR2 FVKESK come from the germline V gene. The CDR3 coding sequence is TGTGCCAGCAGCCAAGTTGGCGGGAGGATCTACAATGAGCAGTTCTTC. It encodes CASSQVGGRIYNEQFF.

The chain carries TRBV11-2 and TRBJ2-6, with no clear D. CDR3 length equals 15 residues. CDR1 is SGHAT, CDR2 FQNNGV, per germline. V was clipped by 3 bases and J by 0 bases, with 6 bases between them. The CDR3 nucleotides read TGTGCCAGCAGCTTGAAACCCTCTGGGGCCAACGTCCTGACTTTC. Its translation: CASSLKPSGANVLTF. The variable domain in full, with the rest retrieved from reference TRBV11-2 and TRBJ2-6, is EAGVAQSPRYKIIEKRQSVAFWCNPISGHATLYWYQQILGQGPKLLIQFQNNGVVDDSQLPKDRFSAERLKGVDSTLKIQPAKLEDSAVYLCASSLKPSGANVLTFGAGSRLTVL.

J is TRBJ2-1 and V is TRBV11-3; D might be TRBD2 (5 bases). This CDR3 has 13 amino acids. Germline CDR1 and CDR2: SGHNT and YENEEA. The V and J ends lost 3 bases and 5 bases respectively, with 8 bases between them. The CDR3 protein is CASSLDSNNEQFF. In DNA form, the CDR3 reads TGTGCCAGCAGCTTGGACTCGAACAATGAGCAGTTCTTC.

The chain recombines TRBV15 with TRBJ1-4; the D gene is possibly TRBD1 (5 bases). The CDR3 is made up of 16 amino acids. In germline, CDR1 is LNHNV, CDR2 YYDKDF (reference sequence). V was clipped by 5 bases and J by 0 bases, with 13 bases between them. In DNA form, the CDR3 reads TGTGCCACCAGCGGGGCGGGAGAGGCAACTAATGAAAAACTGTTTTTT. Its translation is CATSGAGEATNEKLFF.

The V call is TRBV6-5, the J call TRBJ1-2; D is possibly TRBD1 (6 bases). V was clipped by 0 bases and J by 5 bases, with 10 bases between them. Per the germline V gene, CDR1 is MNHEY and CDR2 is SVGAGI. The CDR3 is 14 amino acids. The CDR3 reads CASSYSPRGYGYTF. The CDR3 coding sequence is TGTGCCAGCAGTTACTCGCCCAGGGGTTATGGCTACACCTTC.

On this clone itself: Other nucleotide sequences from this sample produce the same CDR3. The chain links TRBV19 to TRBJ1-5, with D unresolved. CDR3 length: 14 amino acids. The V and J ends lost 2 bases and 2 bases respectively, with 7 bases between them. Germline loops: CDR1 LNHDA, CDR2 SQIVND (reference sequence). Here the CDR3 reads CASSILGGNQPQHF. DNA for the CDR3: TGTGCCAGTAGTATACTGGGAGGCAATCAGCCCCAGCATTTT.

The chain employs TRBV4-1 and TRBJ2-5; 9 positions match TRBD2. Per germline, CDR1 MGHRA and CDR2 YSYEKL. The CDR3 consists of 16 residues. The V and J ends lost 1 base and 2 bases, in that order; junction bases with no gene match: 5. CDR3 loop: CASSQGRLAGQETQYF. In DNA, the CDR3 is TGCGCCAGCAGCCAAGGGCGCCTAGCGGGGCAAGAGACCCAGTACTTC.

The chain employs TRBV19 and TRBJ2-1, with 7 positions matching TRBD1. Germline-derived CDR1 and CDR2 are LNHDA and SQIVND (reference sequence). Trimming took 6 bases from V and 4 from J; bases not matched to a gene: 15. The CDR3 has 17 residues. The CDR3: CASRSASTGKLYNEQFF. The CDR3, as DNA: TGTGCCAGTAGATCAGCGTCGACAGGGAAACTTTACAATGAGCAGTTCTTC.

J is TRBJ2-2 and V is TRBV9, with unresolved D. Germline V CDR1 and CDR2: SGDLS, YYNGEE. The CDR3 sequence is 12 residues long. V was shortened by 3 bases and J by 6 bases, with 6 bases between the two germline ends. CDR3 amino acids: CASSGWAGELFF. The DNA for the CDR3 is TGTGCCAGCAGCGGGTGGGCCGGGGAGCTGTTTTTT.

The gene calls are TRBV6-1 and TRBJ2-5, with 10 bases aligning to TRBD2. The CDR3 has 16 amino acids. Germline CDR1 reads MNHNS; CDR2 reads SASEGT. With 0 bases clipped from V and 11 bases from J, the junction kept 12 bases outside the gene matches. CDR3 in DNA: TGTGCCAGCAGTGAAGCCGGGACTAGCGCGATGTGGGAGCAGTACTTC. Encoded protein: CASSEAGTSAMWEQYF.

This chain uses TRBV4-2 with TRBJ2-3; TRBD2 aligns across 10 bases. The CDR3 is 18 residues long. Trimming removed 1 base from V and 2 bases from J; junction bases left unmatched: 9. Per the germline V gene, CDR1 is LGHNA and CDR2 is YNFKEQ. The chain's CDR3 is CASSQGIRLAGDTDTQYF. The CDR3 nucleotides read TGTGCCAGCAGCCAAGGAATTAGGCTAGCGGGGGACACAGATACGCAGTATTTT.

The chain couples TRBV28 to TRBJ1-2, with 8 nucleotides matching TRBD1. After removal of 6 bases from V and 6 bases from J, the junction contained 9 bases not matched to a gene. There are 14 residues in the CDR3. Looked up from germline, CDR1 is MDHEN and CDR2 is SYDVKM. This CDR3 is CASRIGQGYDGYTF. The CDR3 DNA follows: TGTGCCAGCAGGATCGGACAGGGCTACGATGGCTACACCTTC.

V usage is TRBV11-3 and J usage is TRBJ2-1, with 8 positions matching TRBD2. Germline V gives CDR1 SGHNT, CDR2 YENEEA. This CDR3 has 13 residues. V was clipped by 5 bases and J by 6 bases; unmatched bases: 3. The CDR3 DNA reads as TGTGCCAGCAGCGGGACTAGTTCCAATGAGCAGTTCTTC. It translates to CASSGTSSNEQFF.

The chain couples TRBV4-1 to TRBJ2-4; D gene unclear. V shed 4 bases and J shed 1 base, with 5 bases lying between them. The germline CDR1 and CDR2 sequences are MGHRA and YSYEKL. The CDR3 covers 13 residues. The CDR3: CASSPGAKNIQYF. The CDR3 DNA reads TGCGCCAGCAGCCCCGGGGCCAAAAACATTCAGTACTTC.

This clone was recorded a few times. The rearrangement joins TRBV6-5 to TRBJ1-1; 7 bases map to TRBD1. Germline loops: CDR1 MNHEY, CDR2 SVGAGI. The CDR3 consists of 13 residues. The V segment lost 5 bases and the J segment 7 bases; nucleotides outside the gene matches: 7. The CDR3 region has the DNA TGTGCCAGCAGTGACGTATGGGACAGTGAAGCTTTCTTT. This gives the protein CASSDVWDSEAFF.